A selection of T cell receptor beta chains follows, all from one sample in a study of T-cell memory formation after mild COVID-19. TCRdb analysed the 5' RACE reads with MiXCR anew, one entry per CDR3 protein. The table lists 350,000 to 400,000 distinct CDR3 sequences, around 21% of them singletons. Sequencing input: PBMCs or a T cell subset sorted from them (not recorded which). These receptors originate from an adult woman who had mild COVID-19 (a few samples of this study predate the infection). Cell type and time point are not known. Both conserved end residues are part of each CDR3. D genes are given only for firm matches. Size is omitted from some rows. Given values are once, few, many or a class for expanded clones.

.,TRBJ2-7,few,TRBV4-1,TGCGCCAGCAGCCCCGGCAGGGGACCTGGCGAGCAGTACTTC,CASSPGRGPGEQYF
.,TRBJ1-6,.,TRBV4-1,TGCGCCAGCAGCCAAGGACAGTATAATTCACCCCTCCACTTT,CASSQGQYNSPLHF
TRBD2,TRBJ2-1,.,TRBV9,TGTGCCAGCAGCCGATCGGGACTAGCTTCCTACAATGAGCAGTTCTTC,CASSRSGLASYNEQFF
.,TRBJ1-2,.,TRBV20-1,TGCAGTGCTAGCCCTCCGGACAGCGTCGTCTATGGCTACACCTTC,CSASPPDSVVYGYTF
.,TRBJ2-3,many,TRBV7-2,TGTGCCAGCAGCTTAGCGCTATTTACAGATAGCACAGATACGCAGTATTTT,CASSLALFTDSTDTQYF
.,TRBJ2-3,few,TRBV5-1,TGCGCCAGCAGCTTGGCCGACCGGAGGTCAGATACGCAGTATTTT,CASSLADRRSDTQYF
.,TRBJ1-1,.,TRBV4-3,TGCGCCAGCAGCCAAGTGAGCGGGGGGGGCACTGAAGCTTTCTTT,CASSQVSGGGTEAFF
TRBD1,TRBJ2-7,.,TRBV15,TGTGCCACCAGCAGAGACCTCGGGGACAGGAGCCTCTACGAGCAGTACTTC,CATSRDLGDRSLYEQYF
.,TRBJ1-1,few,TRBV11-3,TGTGCCAGCAGCTTAGAAGGGGACTTGAACACTGAAGCTTTCTTT,CASSLEGDLNTEAFF
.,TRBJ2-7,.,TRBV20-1,TGCAGTGCTAGCACCGGACGTCTCGAGCAGTACTTC,CSASTGRLEQYF
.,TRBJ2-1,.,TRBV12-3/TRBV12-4,TGTGCCAGCAGCCCGACCGGGACTAATGAGCAGTTCTTC,CASSPTGTNEQFF
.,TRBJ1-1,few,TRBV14,TGTGCCAGCAGCCCGTTGGGGGACTCCGGCGTCCGCCAAGCTTTCTTT,CASSPLGDSGVRQAFF
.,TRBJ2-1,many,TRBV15,TGTGCCACCAGCAGAGATCCCGGTTCCTACAATGAGCAGTTCTTC,CATSRDPGSYNEQFF
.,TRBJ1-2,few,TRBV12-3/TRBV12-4,TGTGCCAGCAGTTCCGCAGGAAATGGCTACACCTTC,CASSSAGNGYTF
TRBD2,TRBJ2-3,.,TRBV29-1,TGCAGCGTTCCGACTAGCGGGGGGTACACAGATACGCAGTATTTT,CSVPTSGGYTDTQYF
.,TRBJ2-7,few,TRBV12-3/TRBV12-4,TGTGCCAGCGCTTCACGAGGGAGCTCCTACGAGCAGTACTTC,CASASRGSSYEQYF
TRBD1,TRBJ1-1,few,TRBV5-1,TGCGCCAGCAGGTTAGAGGGACAGGGGACTTTTGCAGCTTTCTTT,CASRLEGQGTFAAFF
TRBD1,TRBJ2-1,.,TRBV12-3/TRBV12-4,TGTGCCAGCAGTTGGAGACAGGGGTTTCCCCATGAGCAGTTCTTC,CASSWRQGFPHEQFF
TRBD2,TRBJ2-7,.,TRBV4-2,TGTGCCAGCAGTCGAGGACTAGCGGGAGAGGTTGGGTACGAGCAGTACTTC,CASSRGLAGEVGYEQYF
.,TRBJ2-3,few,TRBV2,TGTGCCAGCACGCTAGAAGCTGGGGATACGCAGTATTTT,CASTLEAGDTQYF
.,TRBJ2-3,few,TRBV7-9,TGTGCCAGCAGCTCATCCCAGCGGGGCACAGATACGCAGTATTTT,CASSSSQRGTDTQYF
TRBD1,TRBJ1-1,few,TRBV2,TGTGCCAGCAGGGGGGACAGGGGGCCCCCACATGAGGGGAACACTGAAGCTTTCTTT,CASRGDRGPPHEGNTEAFF
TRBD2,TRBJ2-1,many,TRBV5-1,TGCGCCAGCAGCGAGCGGGAGGTCTCCTACAATGAGCAGTTCTTC,CASSEREVSYNEQFF
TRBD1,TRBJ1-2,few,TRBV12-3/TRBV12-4,TGTGCCAGCAGTCCACAGGGGGGTGGGGTTGGCTACACCTTC,CASSPQGGGVGYTF
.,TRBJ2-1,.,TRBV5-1,TGCGCCAGCAGCTTGGTTGATCGCGAATACAATGAGCAGTTCTTC,CASSLVDREYNEQFF
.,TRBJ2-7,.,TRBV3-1,TGTGCCAGCAGCCAACTGCCGGATCGCCAGTACTTC,CASSQLPDRQYF
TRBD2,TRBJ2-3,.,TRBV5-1,TGCGCCAGCAGCTTGACAAGGACTAGCGGGGGGCGAGATACGCAGTATTTT,CASSLTRTSGGRDTQYF
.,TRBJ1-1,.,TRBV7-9,TGTGCCAGCAGCCTCGGACACAACACTGAAGCTTTCTTT,CASSLGHNTEAFF
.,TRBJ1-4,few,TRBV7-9,TGTGCCAGCAGCTTAATCTACGGGGATAATGAAAAACTGTTTTTT,CASSLIYGDNEKLFF
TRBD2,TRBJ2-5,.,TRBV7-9,TGTGCCAGCAGCTTAGGTGCGGGAGGTGGGGAGACCCAGTACTTC,CASSLGAGGGETQYF
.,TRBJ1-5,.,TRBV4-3,TGCGCCAGCAGCCAAGATCAAAGGCAGCCCCAGCATTTT,CASSQDQRQPQHF
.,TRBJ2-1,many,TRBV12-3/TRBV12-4,TGTGCCAGCAGTGAGGGCCCCGGGGGAAATGAGCAGTTCTTC,CASSEGPGGNEQFF
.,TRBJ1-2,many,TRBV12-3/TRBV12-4,TGTGCCAGCAGCTCTGACAGTAACTATGGCTACACCTTC,CASSSDSNYGYTF
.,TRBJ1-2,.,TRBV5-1,TGCGCCAGCAGCTCCGAAACAGGGTACTATGGCTACACCTTC,CASSSETGYYGYTF
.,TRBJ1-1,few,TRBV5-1,TGCGCCAGCGCAGGGTTTCACACTGAAGCTTTCTTT,CASAGFHTEAFF
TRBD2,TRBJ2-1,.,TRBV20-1,TGCAGTGCTTCTGACCTTAGCGGGAGTGACGGCAATGAGCAGTTCTTC,CSASDLSGSDGNEQFF